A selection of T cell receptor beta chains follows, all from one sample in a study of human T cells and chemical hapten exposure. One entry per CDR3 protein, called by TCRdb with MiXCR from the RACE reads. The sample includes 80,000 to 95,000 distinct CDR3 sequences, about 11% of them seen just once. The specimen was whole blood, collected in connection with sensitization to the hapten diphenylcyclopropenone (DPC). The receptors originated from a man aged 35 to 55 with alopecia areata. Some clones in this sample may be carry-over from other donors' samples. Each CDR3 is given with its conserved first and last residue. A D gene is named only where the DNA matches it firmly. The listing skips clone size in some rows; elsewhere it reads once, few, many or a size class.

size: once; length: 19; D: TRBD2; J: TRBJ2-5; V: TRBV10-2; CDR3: CASSSPWGVLASGQETQYF; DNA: TGCGCCAGCAGTTCGCCGTGGGGGGTTCTAGCTAGCGGTCAAGAGACCCAGTACTTC
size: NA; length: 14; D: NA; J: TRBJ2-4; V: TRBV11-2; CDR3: CASTRFGGENIQYF; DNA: TGTGCCAGCACCAGGTTTGGCGGGGAAAACATTCAGTACTTC
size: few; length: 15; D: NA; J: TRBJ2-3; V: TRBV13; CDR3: CASSFTNVRYDTQYF; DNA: TGTGCCAGCAGCTTCACGAACGTGCGATACGATACGCAGTATTTT
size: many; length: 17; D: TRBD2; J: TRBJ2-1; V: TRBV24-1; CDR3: CATSDPSAGVSYNEQFF; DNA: TGTGCCACCAGTGACCCATCAGCGGGAGTGTCCTACAATGAGCAGTTCTTC
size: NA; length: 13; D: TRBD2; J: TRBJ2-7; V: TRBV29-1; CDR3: CSVVSAGGVEQYF; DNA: TGCAGCGTTGTATCAGCGGGAGGTGTCGAGCAGTACTTC
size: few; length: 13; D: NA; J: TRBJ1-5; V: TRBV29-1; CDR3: CSVGGGRYQPQHF; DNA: TGCAGCGTTGGTGGGGGTAGGTATCAGCCCCAGCATTTT
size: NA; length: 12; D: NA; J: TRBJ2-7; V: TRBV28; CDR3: CASSRRSDEQYF; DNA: TGTGCCAGCAGCCGACGGAGCGACGAGCAGTACTTC
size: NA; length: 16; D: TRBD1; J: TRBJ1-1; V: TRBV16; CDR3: CASSPTRGLMNTEAFF; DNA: TGTGCCAGCAGCCCAACGAGGGGGCTCATGAACACTGAAGCTTTCTTT
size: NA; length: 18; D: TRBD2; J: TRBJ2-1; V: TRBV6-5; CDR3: CASSYGQRVLAGNDEQFF; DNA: TGTGCCAGCAGTTACGGCCAACGTGTACTAGCGGGTAACGATGAGCAGTTCTTC
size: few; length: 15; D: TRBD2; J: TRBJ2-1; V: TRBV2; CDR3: CASSLVMGEGGEQFF; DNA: TGTGCCAGCAGCCTCGTCATGGGGGAGGGCGGTGAGCAGTTCTTC
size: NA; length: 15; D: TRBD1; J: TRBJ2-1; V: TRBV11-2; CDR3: CASSPSRDRRNEQFF; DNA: TGTGCCAGCAGCCCATCCCGGGACAGGAGAAATGAGCAGTTCTTC
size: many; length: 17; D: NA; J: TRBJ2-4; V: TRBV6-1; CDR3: CASSEAWQGRVKNIQYF; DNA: TGTGCCAGCAGTGAAGCGTGGCAGGGTCGTGTCAAAAACATTCAGTACTTC
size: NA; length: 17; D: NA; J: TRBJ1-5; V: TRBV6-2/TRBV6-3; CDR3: CASSYSDGGAGNQPQHF; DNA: TGTGCCAGCAGTTACTCTGATGGGGGCGCAGGCAATCAGCCCCAGCATTTT
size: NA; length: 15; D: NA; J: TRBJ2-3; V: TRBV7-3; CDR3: CATSKGPQSTDTQYF; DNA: TGTGCCACTTCTAAGGGTCCACAGTCCACAGATACGCAGTATTTT
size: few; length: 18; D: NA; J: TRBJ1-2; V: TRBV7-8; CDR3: CASSTRTLGQGPSDGYTF; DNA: TGTGCCAGCAGCACCCGGACCCTCGGCCAGGGCCCGAGCGATGGCTACACCTTC
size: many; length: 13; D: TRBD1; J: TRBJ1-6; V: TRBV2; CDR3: CATKGQGRSPLHF; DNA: TGTGCCACTAAGGGACAGGGACGTTCACCCCTCCACTTT
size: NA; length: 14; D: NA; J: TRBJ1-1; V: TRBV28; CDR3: CASSREGPNTEAFF; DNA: TGTGCCAGCAGTCGAGAGGGCCCGAACACTGAAGCTTTCTTT
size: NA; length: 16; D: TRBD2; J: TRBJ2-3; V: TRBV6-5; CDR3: CASSSGLAFSTDTQYF; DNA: TGTGCCAGCAGCTCAGGACTAGCGTTTAGCACAGATACGCAGTATTTT